This T cell receptor (beta chain) was retrieved from a study of radiotherapy plus CTLA-4 blockade in lung cancer. About the research overall: Objective responses occurred in about 17% of patients; around 31% had disease control. Findings and caveats of the study: Response, reportedly, was best predicted by interferon-beta along with early blood T cell clone dynamics. Tumor-origin TCR clones grew in blood after radiotherapy plus ipilimumab.

About this clone itself: The antigen is unknown.

Germline V gene lookup returns CDR1 MNHEY and CDR2 SVGAGI. The V and J ends lost 5 bases and 1 base respectively, with 8 bases between them. This CDR3 is built from 13 residues. Data came from immunoSEQ multiplex PCR; TCRdb stores just in-frame clones and leaves some out. The table records 75,000 to 100,000 clones, just over 85% of them present only once. Each patient with chemo-refractory metastatic non-small-cell lung cancer was treated with focal radiation plus CTLA-4 blockade using ipilimumab. J is TRBJ1-1 and V is TRBV6-5, with D possibly matching TRBD1 (5 bases). Sequences were derived from peripheral blood, sampled from a patient treated with radiotherapy plus ipilimumab. The receptor comes from a human donor with non-small cell lung cancer that progressed on radiotherapy plus ipilimumab. The DNA of the CDR3 is TGTGCCAGCAGTGGGGCCGGGAACACTGAAGCTTTCTTT. This translates into CASSGAGNTEAFF.